The 32 T cell receptor beta chains in this list originate from one sample, sequenced in a study of blood T cells in healthy people across ages (dated by TCRdb to about 2015). Library generation was performed with 5' RACE. The listed sequencing device is Illumina HiSeq 2500. A second PCR of roughly 6 to 12 cycles was run with a J-beta primer mix and a sample-barcoded 5' primer. The raw public reads went through TCRdb reprocessing: fastp at Q25, MiXCR clone calling, in-frame beta chains kept. Entries are consolidated by CDR3 protein sequence, retaining the most common genes and DNA. A total of about 730,000 distinct CDR3 sequences appear in this sample, 35% to 45% of them only once. The biggest ten clones account for 20% to 25% of the sample. The sample comprised blood. These receptors were collected from a woman aged 60-75 years in good health.

Regarding this clonotype: A much larger clonotype is one base distant, so this may be a read error. The chain's CDR3 is CACSGTGYNEQFF. The CDR3, as DNA: TGTGCCTGCAGTGGGACTGGGTACAATGAGCAGTTCTTC. V usage is TRBV12-3 or TRBV12-4 and J usage is TRBJ2-1; D is possibly TRBD2 (6 bases). This CDR3 is 13 amino acids long.

J is TRBJ2-7 and V is TRBV4-3; a possible D gene is TRBD2 (6 bases). The CDR3 is 16 residues long. V was cut by 0 bases and J by 2 bases, with 14 bases left in between. Germline V gene sequence: CDR1 LGHNA, CDR2 YSLEER. This CDR3 reads CASSQDLTSRTYEQYF. In DNA, the CDR3 is TGCGCCAGCAGCCAAGATCTCACTAGCCGAACCTACGAGCAGTACTTC.

This chain connects TRBV27 to TRBJ2-5; the D is unclear. Germline assignment: CDR1 MNHEY and CDR2 SMNVEV (reference sequence). The CDR3 is made up of 13 amino acids. With 3 bases removed from V and 1 base from J, the gap between germline ends came to 6 bases. CDR3 sequence (DNA): TGTGCCAGCAGTTTGATGGTCCAAGAGACCCAGTACTTC. Translation: CASSLMVQETQYF.

The V gene is TRBV28, the J gene TRBJ1-2; possibly TRBD1 for D (6 bases). Germline V lookup: CDR1 MDHEN, CDR2 SYDVKM. V lost 5 bases, J lost 7 bases, and 14 bases lay in between. The CDR3 is 13 amino acids. CDR3 DNA sequence: TGTGCCAGCAGTCCTCCGTACAGGGCTGGCTACACCTTC. This translates into CASSPPYRAGYTF.

V gene TRBV11-2 combines with J gene TRBJ2-7; a weak D match, TRBD2 (5 bases). The CDR3 spans 16 residues. Trimming pared 1 base from V and 0 bases from J, leaving 13 bases between. Germline CDR1 SGHAT, CDR2 FQNNGV. The CDR3 region has the DNA TGTGCCAGCAGCTTAGCCCTCGCGGCGGGCTCCTACGAGCAGTACTTC. Amino acids: CASSLALAAGSYEQYF.

The J gene is TRBJ2-3, the V gene TRBV20-1; D is perhaps TRBD2 (6 bases). The length of the CDR3 is 16 residues. CDR1 DFQATT and CDR2 SNEGSKA come from the germline V gene (reference sequence). V was cut by 5 bases and J by 2 bases, with 20 bases left in between. The CDR3 reads CSAPGPQRAATDTQYF. The CDR3, as DNA: TGCAGTGCTCCCGGCCCTCAGCGGGCGGCCACAGATACGCAGTATTTT.

The CDR3 bases are TGCAGTGCTAACCGGGACATCCAAGAGACCCAGTACTTC. Protein sequence: CSANRDIQETQYF. The chain recombines TRBV20-1 with TRBJ2-5; D perhaps matches TRBD1 (6 bases). The CDR3 covers 13 residues. Germline V gives CDR1 DFQATT, CDR2 SNEGSKA (reference sequence). Trimming took 4 bases from V and 1 from J, leaving 10 bases between them.

This chain connects TRBV20-1 to TRBJ2-2; D remains unclear. The V end was cut by 6 bases, the J end by 1 base, with 15 bases between. This CDR3 has 15 residues. Germline loops: CDR1 DFQATT, CDR2 SNEGSKA (reference sequence). The CDR3 nucleotides read TGCAGTGCCGCCCTTCCCGAACTGAACACCGGGGAGCTGTTTTTT. This sequence encodes CSAALPELNTGELFF.

The V and J genes are TRBV5-1 and TRBJ1-1; possibly TRBD1 for D (6 bases). CDR3 size: 13 residues. The V gene's germline CDR1 is SGHRS and CDR2 YFSETQ. V lost 0 bases, J lost 8 bases, and 11 bases lay in between. CDR3 nucleotides: TGCGCCAGCAGCTTGGTCCCGGGACACGAAGCTTTCTTT. This codes for CASSLVPGHEAFF.

The chain combines TRBV6-5 with TRBJ1-2, with TRBD1 as a possible D gene (5 bases). The CDR3 loop spans 15 amino acids. Germline loops: CDR1 MNHEY, CDR2 SVGAGI. V lost 0 bases and J 4 bases, leaving 12 bases between the germline ends. Here the CDR3 DNA reads TGTGCCAGCAGTTACTCGTCCCAGGGTTCCTATGGCTACACCTTC. Translated, it gives CASSYSSQGSYGYTF.

V is TRBV5-6 and J is TRBJ1-2, with 9 nucleotides matching TRBD1. The germline CDR1 and CDR2 sequences are SGHDT and YYEEEE. The CDR3 has 13 residues. The ends lost 4 bases at V and 7 bases at J; junction bases unmatched: 5. CDR3 bases: TGTGCCAGCAGCAGTACAGGGGGCGGTGGCTACACCTTC. Protein: CASSSTGGGGYTF.

This chain links TRBV20-1 with TRBJ1-6, with 8 bases lining up with TRBD1. Germline-derived CDR1 and CDR2 are DFQATT and SNEGSKA (reference sequence). The V segment lost 4 bases and the J segment 9 bases; nucleotides outside the gene matches: 5. The CDR3 length is 13 residues. CDR3 DNA: TGCAGTGCTATGAGGGACAGGCCTTCACCCCTCCACTTT. Protein: CSAMRDRPSPLHF.

A few counts support this clonotype. The chain carries TRBV6-1 and TRBJ2-5, with TRBD2 as a possible D gene (6 bases). Matching the DNA end better, TRBJ2-7 makes the J call doubtful. CDR3 size: 13 residues. Germline CDR1 is MNHNS and CDR2 is SASEGT. CDR3 nucleotide sequence: TGTGCCACCCAGATCGGGGGTACCTACGAGCAGTACTTC. Encoded protein: CATQIGGTYEQYF.

This clonotype was detected once. J is TRBJ2-7 and V is TRBV12-3 or TRBV12-4; D remains ambiguous. The CDR3 consists of 13 residues. The ends were cut back, 4 bases at V and 3 bases at J, with 10 bases in the middle. The CDR3: CASSSRYLYEQYF. In DNA form, the CDR3 reads TGTGCCAGCAGTTCCAGGTATCTCTACGAGCAGTACTTC.

The rearrangement links TRBV5-1 to TRBJ1-2, with 9 bases fitting TRBD1. The V gene end was trimmed by 4 bases and the J gene end by 4 bases; junction bases not matched to a gene: 8. The CDR3 totals 15 residues. Germline-derived CDR1 and CDR2 are SGHRS and YFSETQ. The CDR3 sequence: CASSPNRGQGYGYTF. CDR3 nucleotides: TGCGCCAGCAGCCCCAACCGGGGACAGGGCTATGGCTACACCTTC.

The chain combines TRBV10-3 with TRBJ2-1; D may be TRBD1 (6 bases). The better agreement between TRBJ2-7 and the DNA end casts doubt on the J call. The length of the CDR3 is 12 residues. The V gene's germline CDR1 is ENHRY and CDR2 SYGVKD. The CDR3 nucleotides read TGTGCCATCACCCGAGGGGACAATGAGCAGTACTTC. Translation gives CAITRGDNEQYF.

This clonotype appeared many times. The genes are TRBV20-1 and TRBJ2-3, with D uncertain. The CDR3 covers 16 residues. Germline V lookup: CDR1 DFQATT, CDR2 SNEGSKA (reference sequence). V lost 0 bases, J lost 0 bases, and 13 bases lay in between. The CDR3 region has the DNA TGCAGTGCTAGAGATGTCAGCAGTCCTAGCACAGATACGCAGTATTTT. Amino acid sequence: CSARDVSSPSTDTQYF.

This clonotype was observed a handful of times. The rearrangement uses TRBV20-1 and TRBJ2-1, with D perhaps matching TRBD2 (6 bases). Trimming shortened V by 3 bases and J by 4 bases, and 10 bases separated the two germline ends. Germline V gives CDR1 DFQATT, CDR2 SNEGSKA (reference sequence). The CDR3 sequence is 13 residues long. CDR3 in DNA: TGCAGTGCTAGTGCTGGGGGGTACAATGAGCAGTTCTTC. It translates to CSASAGGYNEQFF.

The gene calls are TRBV12-3 or TRBV12-4 and TRBJ2-2, with TRBD1 identical over 9 bases. The CDR3 spans 15 residues. Trimming at V came to 4 bases and at J to 3 bases, leaving 3 bases not matched to a gene. The DNA for the CDR3 is TGTGCCAGCAGTTACGGGACAGGGCACACCGGGGAGCTGTTTTTT. Its protein product is CASSYGTGHTGELFF.

This clonotype turned up a few times. The rearrangement links TRBV20-1 to TRBJ2-3; TRBD2 might be the D (6 bases). Trimming removed 0 bases from V and 4 bases from J, with 14 bases in between. Germline-derived CDR1 and CDR2 are DFQATT and SNEGSKA (reference sequence). This CDR3 has 15 residues. The CDR3 DNA is TGCAGTGCTAGAGATCGCCGGGGAGGCGCAGATACGCAGTATTTT. Its translation: CSARDRRGGADTQYF.

This clonotype is a singleton in its sample. An end of the junction differs from the germline gene, which may be a read error. The CDR3 DNA reads as TGTACCAGCAGTGACTTGAGACAGATCCAAGAGACCCAGTTCTTC. It specifies CTSSDLRQIQETQFF. The V call is TRBV25-1, the J call TRBJ2-1, with a weak D call TRBD1 (5 bases). Germline loops: CDR1 MGHDK, CDR2 SYGVNS. The CDR3 contains 15 residues.

The V gene is TRBV18, the J gene TRBJ1-1; 7 nucleotides line up with TRBD1. CDR1 and CDR2 from the germline V gene are KGHSH and LQKENI. The trim removed 0 bases at V and 0 bases at J, leaving 1 base unmatched. The CDR3 is made up of 15 amino acids. CDR3 sequence (DNA): TGTGCCAGCTCACCACCGGGACAGATGAACACTGAAGCTTTCTTT. Amino acids: CASSPPGQMNTEAFF. Drawing the rest from reference TRBV18 and TRBJ1-1, the complete variable domain is NAGVMQNPRHLVRRRGQEARLRCSPMKGHSHVYWYRQLPEEGLKFMVYLQKENIIDESGMPKERFSAEFPKEGPSILRIQQVVRGDSAAYFCASSPPGQMNTEAFFGQGTRLTVV.

The chain is built from TRBV7-2 and TRBJ1-1, with D uncertain. This CDR3 spans 14 amino acids. Germline V gene sequence: CDR1 SGHTA, CDR2 FQGNSA. Deletions cut 4 bases from V and 0 bases from J, with 9 bases between. The CDR3 DNA reads TGTGCCAGCAGCTCATACAGCATGAACACTGAAGCTTTCTTT. As protein: CASSSYSMNTEAFF.

The chain carries TRBV27 and TRBJ1-6; D possibly corresponds to TRBD1 (5 bases). CDR3 length: 15 residues. Germline CDR1 is MNHEY and CDR2 is SMNVEV (reference sequence). Between the trimmed V and J ends, which lost 2 bases and 10 bases, there was a span of 15 bases. CDR3 residues: CASSLLGAYSSPLHF. The CDR3 DNA is TGTGCCAGCAGTTTACTCGGGGCGTACTCCTCACCCCTCCACTTT.

The chain couples TRBV10-3 to TRBJ1-1; 8 nucleotides match TRBD1. The CDR3 has 14 amino acids. Trimming took 6 bases from V and 4 from J; bases not matched to a gene: 7. The germline CDR1 and CDR2 sequences are ENHRY and SYGVKD. CDR3 sequence reads: CAIRDRETSTEAFF. The CDR3 DNA reads as TGTGCCATCAGGGACAGGGAAACCAGCACTGAAGCTTTCTTT.

V and J are TRBV6-1 and TRBJ1-2, with D possibly matching TRBD1 (5 bases). From germline, CDR1 is MNHNS and CDR2 SASEGT. V shed 4 bases and J shed 6 bases, with 12 bases lying between them. This CDR3 is 13 amino acids long. The CDR3 DNA is TGTGCCAGCAGTGTGGGAACAGGCCATGGCTACACCTTC. This codes for CASSVGTGHGYTF.

On this clonotype itself: Sequence at one end of the junction differs from germline and may be a read error. The rearrangement uses TRBV7-7 and TRBJ2-7, with TRBD2 identical over 7 bases. The last part of the DNA fits TRBJ2-5 better; the J call may be wrong. The length of the CDR3 is 14 residues. Germline-derived CDR1 and CDR2 are SSHAT and FNYEAQ (reference sequence). CDR3 residues: CASSLAGRAETQYF. The CDR3 nucleotides read TGTGCTAGCAGCTTAGCGGGCAGGGCGGAGACCCAGTACTTC.

The chain is built from TRBV3-1 and TRBJ2-5; D might be TRBD2 (5 bases). Germline values: CDR1 LGHDT, CDR2 YNNKEL (reference sequence). The CDR3 runs to 17 residues. Trimming shortened V by 4 bases and J by 0 bases, and 18 bases separated the two germline ends. The CDR3 nucleotides read TGTGCCAGCAGCCCGCGGTTGGCGGGCTTGGACCAAGAGACCCAGTACTTC. Its translation: CASSPRLAGLDQETQYF.

The V call is TRBV10-3, the J call TRBJ1-1, with a weak D call TRBD1 (6 bases). The CDR3 consists of 14 residues. Per germline, CDR1 ENHRY and CDR2 SYGVKD. V lost 10 bases, J lost 6 bases, and 21 bases lay in between. The CDR3 here is CATQGKETYAEAFF. The CDR3 nucleotides read TGTGCCACCCAGGGGAAGGAGACTTACGCTGAAGCTTTCTTT.

This clonotype has a handful of counts. This chain uses TRBV27 with TRBJ2-5, with TRBD1 matching 11 bases. The CDR3 is 15 amino acids. J was trimmed by 5 bases and V by 4 bases; bases with no gene match: 6. Looked up from germline, CDR1 is MNHEY and CDR2 is SMNVEV (reference sequence). For the CDR3, the DNA is TGTGCCAGCAGTTCTCCGGGACAGGGGGTCGAGACCCAGTACTTC. It encodes CASSSPGQGVETQYF.

This clonotype was seen only a few times. The chain recombines TRBV27 with TRBJ1-3; weak D call: TRBD1 (6 bases). In germline, CDR1 is MNHEY, CDR2 SMNVEV (reference sequence). The V and J ends lost 6 bases and 2 bases respectively, with 8 bases between them. This CDR3 has 13 amino acids. The CDR3 region is CASRTGPGNTIYF. CDR3 nucleotide sequence: TGTGCCAGCAGAACAGGGCCTGGAAACACCATATATTTT.

This rearrangement joins TRBV7-9 to TRBJ2-3; D call uncertain. The CDR3 runs to 16 residues. Germline V gene lookup returns CDR1 SEHNR and CDR2 FQNEAQ (reference sequence). V was shortened by 5 bases and J by 0 bases, with 15 bases between the two germline ends. CDR3 sequence (DNA): TGTGCCAGCAGCCGCCACCTGGACCCAAGCACAGATACGCAGTATTTT. This codes for CASSRHLDPSTDTQYF.